This T cell receptor (beta chain) was sequenced in a study of tumor and adjacent non-tumor tissue in lung cancer (dated by TCRdb to the late 2010s). Regarding the research as a whole: By cancer type, the cohort comprised 11 to 12 adenocarcinoma patients, a couple of squamous cell carcinoma patients and 1 small cell lung cancer patient. Ages among the roughly 15 patients ranged from roughly 30 to 76 years, there were roughly ten men and 5 women, and disease was at TNM stage I to III. A total of approximately 130,000,000 productive TCRbeta reads were generated by sequencing, corresponding to an average of approximately 4 million reads per sample. The study compared bulk TCRbeta repertoires between lung tumor tissue and matched distant non-tumor lung tissue from around 16 lung cancer patients. Some 30 paired specimens, one tumor and one normal lung sample per patient, were profiled by TCRbeta CDR3 sequencing.

The investigation overall reported the following: The cohort had only roughly 16 patients, and the authors noted that larger samples and more detailed clinical data are needed. Neither the sequencing platform nor unique molecular identifiers are named or mentioned anywhere in the methods. Tumor tissue showed significantly higher TCR diversity (inverse Simpson) than normal lung tissue, at about 400 vs 150 (P = 0.0075, Mann-Whitney U test). Significantly higher TCR diversity was found in younger patients, and higher tumor TCR diversity was associated with shorter overall and disease-free survival. Peripheral blood was not sequenced, so blood TCRbeta repertoires in these lung cancer patients were not examined. The top 100 clones accounted for a significantly larger cumulative portion of the repertoire in normal lung than in tumor tissue.

As concerns this clonotype: No antigen is known for it. One end of the junction is discordant with germline, which a read error may explain.

RNA was isolated from bulk, unsorted tissue, and RNA quality was assessed with a NanoDrop ND-1000 and an Agilent 2100. The normal lung samples consisted of distant non-tumor tissue collected more than 3 cm from the tumor edge. Donors were newly diagnosed lung cancer patients admitted for thoracic surgery in China between August and November 2014, without prior chemotherapy. Patients with previous radiotherapy or chemotherapy, or with another concurrent cancer, were excluded from the study. Surgical tissue pieces of about 1-2.1 cm3 were preserved in RNAlater solution and were kept at -80 degrees C until use. The method was multiplex PCR. TCRdb shows the sequencer as Illumina HiSeq 2500. Following protocols modified from ARM-PCR, the researchers constructed TCRbeta libraries through three rounds of nested PCR with primers (Table S4). Before sequencing, PCR products in the 200-500 bp range were cut out of the gel and cleaned up using the QIAquick gel extraction kit. Turning to the authors' computational methods: Reads were cleaned with Trimmomatic, merged with FLASH into complete CDR3 sequences, and assigned to V(D)J germline segments with MiTCR. Clonal diversity was computed as the inverse Simpson's index with VDJtools. Productive reads were defined as in-frame sequences without a premature stop codon. TCRdb reanalyzed the raw reads on its own, using fastp at Q25 for trimming and MiXCR for clone calling, and kept in-frame beta chains. Records with the same CDR3 protein are collapsed into one entry carrying the most frequent genes and DNA. TCRdb assigned the V and J calls; the authors' analysis was not used. Present in this sample are fewer than 55,000 distinct CDR3 sequences, 60% to 70% of which were seen just once. The ten largest clones take up over 15% of the sample.

The CDR3 measures 16 amino acids from cysteine to phenylalanine. Left in the record is the CDR3 DNA by itself, 48 bases read in frame from the first base. The germline V gene gives CDR1 as SGHAT and CDR2 as FQNNGV. Source material: distant non-tumor lung tissue. Here the chain combines TRBV11-2 and TRBJ1-1, with TRBD1 as a weak D call on 6 bases. The TCR comes from a woman in her 40s with non-small cell lung cancer. The CDR3 region has the sequence CTSSFLFGGRVTGAFF. The DNA reads as follows: TGTACCAGCAGCTTTTTATTCGGGGGGCGGGTCACTGGAGCTTTCTTT.